This TCR beta chain appears in the sequencing data of a study of T-cell memory formation after mild COVID-19. TCRdb reanalysed the 5' RACE reads using MiXCR and keeps one entry per CDR3 protein. The sample comprises some 300,000 distinct CDR3 sequences, 15% to 20% of which are singletons, and more than 20% rests with the top ten. CDR3 size: 14 residues. The V end lost 6 bases, the J end lost 2 bases, and 12 bases lay between the germline ends. CDR1 is SGHTA, CDR2 FQGNSA, per germline. Only a few counts were recorded for this clonotype. The TCR originated in a man younger than 35 who had mild COVID-19 (a few samples of this study predate the infection). Cell type and time point are not known. The genes are TRBV7-2 and TRBJ2-3; maybe TRBD2 (5 bases). The source material was PBMCs or a T cell subset sorted from them (not recorded which). The CDR3 DNA reads as TGTGCCAGCAGGACGGGGATAAACACAGATACGCAGTATTTT. As protein: CASRTGINTDTQYF.